The TCR beta chain under discussion was sequenced for a study of T cell responses to AZD1222 COVID-19 vaccine. Germline V CDR1 and CDR2: LNHDA, SQIVND (reference sequence). The CDR3 spans 15 residues. Trimming took 7 bases from V and 0 from J, leaving 10 bases between them. Some clones are missing from TCRdb's copy, which holds only in-frame ones; the method was immunoSEQ multiplex PCR. The sample records some 140,000 clones, roughly 90% being singletons. The rearrangement joins TRBV19 to TRBJ2-6; D is uncertain. The sequence came from an adult in good health. The sequenced sample was peripheral blood, obtained on day 0 of AZD1222 vaccination. The CDR3 sequence: CASTPSTSGANVLTF. DNA of the CDR3: TGTGCCAGTACCCCGAGCACCTCTGGGGCCAACGTCCTGACTTTC.